This T cell receptor beta chain was captured in a study of blood T cell repertoires in COVID-19. As for the study in general: T cells, B-cell-depleted T cells, or PBMCs supplied cDNA or gDNA.

Original data processing: Reference gene primers were amplified, and this amplification served to estimate nucleated cell counts. Only in-frame clones appear in the TCRdb table, and some are missing; sequencing was by immunoSEQ multiplex PCR. Clone size and V and J calls were adopted from that table, with D and trimming inferred from the DNA. Among hundreds of thousands of clones listed, around 86% were seen once. This CDR3 spans 15 amino acids. In germline, CDR1 is SNHLY, CDR2 FYNNEI. V was shortened by 6 bases and J by 0 bases, with 12 bases between the two germline ends. Input material: peripheral blood. The chain links TRBV2 to TRBJ2-1; D is possibly TRBD1 (6 bases). This receptor was obtained from a woman aged 25-40 years with active or convalescent COVID-19. CDR3 loop: CASRVDSSSYNEQFF. The CDR3 region has the DNA TGTGCCAGCAGGGTGGACAGTAGCTCCTACAATGAGCAGTTCTTC.